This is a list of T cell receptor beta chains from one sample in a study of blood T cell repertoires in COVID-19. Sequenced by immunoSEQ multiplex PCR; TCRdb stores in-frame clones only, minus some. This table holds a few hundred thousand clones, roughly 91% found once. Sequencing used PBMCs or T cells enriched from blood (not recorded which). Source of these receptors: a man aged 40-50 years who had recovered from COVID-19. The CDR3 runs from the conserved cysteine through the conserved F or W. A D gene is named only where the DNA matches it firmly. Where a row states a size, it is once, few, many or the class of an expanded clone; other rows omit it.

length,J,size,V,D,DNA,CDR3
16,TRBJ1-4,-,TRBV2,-,TGTGCCAGCAGTGAAACTCCTTCAGGAATGGGTGAAAAACTGTTTTTT,CASSETPSGMGEKLFF
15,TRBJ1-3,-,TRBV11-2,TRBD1,TGTGCCAGCAGCTTTCAGGGGGGCTCTGGAAACACCATATATTTT,CASSFQGGSGNTIYF
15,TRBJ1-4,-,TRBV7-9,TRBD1,TGTGCCAGCAGCTTGGACAGGGGGCTTGGTGAAAAACTGTTTTTT,CASSLDRGLGEKLFF
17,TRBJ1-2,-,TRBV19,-,TGTGCCAGCTACACCCTCTCCCCCTGGGGCACCAGCTATGGCTACACCTTC,CASYTLSPWGTSYGYTF
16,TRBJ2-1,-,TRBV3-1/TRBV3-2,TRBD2,TGTGCCAGCAGCCAAACCCAAGGACTAGGAAGCAATGAGCAGTTCTTC,CASSQTQGLGSNEQFF
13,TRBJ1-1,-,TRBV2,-,TGTGCCAGCAAAACAGGGTATACTACTGAAGCTTTCTTT,CASKTGYTTEAFF
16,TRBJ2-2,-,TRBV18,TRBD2,TGTGCCAGCTCACCAGGACTAGCGGTGAACACCGGGGAGCTGTTTTTT,CASSPGLAVNTGELFF
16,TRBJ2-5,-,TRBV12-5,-,TGTGCTAGTGGTTTGCCCGAACTAGGGGGACGGGAGACCCAGTACTTC,CASGLPELGGRETQYF
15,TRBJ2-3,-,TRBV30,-,TGTGCCTGGAGTGTACTGGAGGTCTTCACAGATACGCAGTATTTT,CAWSVLEVFTDTQYF
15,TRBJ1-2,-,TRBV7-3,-,TGTGCCAGCAGCCCCACCGGGACACCTTTCTATGGCTACACCTTC,CASSPTGTPFYGYTF
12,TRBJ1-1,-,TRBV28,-,TGTGCCAGCAGTGGGGGCGGTTGGGAAGCTTTCTTT,CASSGGGWEAFF
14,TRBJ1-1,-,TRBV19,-,TGTGCCACAACCCTAGGAGGTGGGAGAACTGAAGCTTTCTTT,CATTLGGGRTEAFF
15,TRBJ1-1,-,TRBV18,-,TGTGCCAGCTCACGCCAGGGCCTCACGGGTACTGAAGCTTTCTTT,CASSRQGLTGTEAFF
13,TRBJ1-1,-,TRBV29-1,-,TGCAGCGTCGGAGGGCAGGGGAACACTGAAGCTTTCTTT,CSVGGQGNTEAFF
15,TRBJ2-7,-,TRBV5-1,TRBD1,TGCGCCAGCAGCTTGACAGGGGAATTAGGTTACGAGCAGTACTTC,CASSLTGELGYEQYF
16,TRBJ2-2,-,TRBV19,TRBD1,TGTGCCAGTAGTATCATGGGACAGGGGGCTTCCGGGGAGCTGTTTTTT,CASSIMGQGASGELFF
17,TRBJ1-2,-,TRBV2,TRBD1,TGTGCCAGCAGTGAACCCCGGGACAGGTCCCCGATCTATGGCTACACCTTC,CASSEPRDRSPIYGYTF
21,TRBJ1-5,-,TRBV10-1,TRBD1,TGCGCCAGCAGTTCGATCCTTAACAGGGGGACAGGCAACAAGAGGAATCAGCCCCAGCATTTT,CASSSILNRGTGNKRNQPQHF
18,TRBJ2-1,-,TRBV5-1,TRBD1,TGCGCCAGCAGCTTATTGCCCGCAGGGGGATCGTCCTACAATGAGCAGTTCTTC,CASSLLPAGGSSYNEQFF
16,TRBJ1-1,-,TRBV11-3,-,TGTGCCAGCAGCTTAGGGTTGCAAGGGGTAAAGACTGAAGCTTTCTTT,CASSLGLQGVKTEAFF
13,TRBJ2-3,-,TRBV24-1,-,TGTGCCACCAGCCAGGGTTCCACAGATACGCAGTATTTT,CATSQGSTDTQYF
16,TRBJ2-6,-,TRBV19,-,TGTGCCAGTAGTATGGGATGGGGGCTGGGGGCCAACGTCCTGACTTTC,CASSMGWGLGANVLTF
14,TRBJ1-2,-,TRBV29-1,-,TGCAGCGTTACGCACGGGGGTGGGAACTATGGCTACACCTTC,CSVTHGGGNYGYTF
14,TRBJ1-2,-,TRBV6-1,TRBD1,TGTGCCAGCAGTGAAACTCGACAGGGTGGCGGCTACACCTTC,CASSETRQGGGYTF
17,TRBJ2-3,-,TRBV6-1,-,TGTGCCAGCAGTGACCCCGCGGGGCTCGGTAGCACAGATACGCAGTATTTT,CASSDPAGLGSTDTQYF
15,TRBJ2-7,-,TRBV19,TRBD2,TGTGCCAGTAGTATTATGATAGCGGGCTCCTACGAGCAGTACTTC,CASSIMIAGSYEQYF
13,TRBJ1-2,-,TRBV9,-,TGTGCCAGCAGCGTATCAGGGGACTATGGCTACACCTTC,CASSVSGDYGYTF
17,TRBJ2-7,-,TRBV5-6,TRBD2,TGTGCCAGCAGCTTGGCAGCCGGAGGGACTAGCGGCTTCGAGCAGTACTTC,CASSLAAGGTSGFEQYF
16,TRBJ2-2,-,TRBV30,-,TGTGCCTTCCCAGCCCGGGAACCATTCAACACCGGGGAGCTGTTTTTT,CAFPAREPFNTGELFF
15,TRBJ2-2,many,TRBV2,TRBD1,TGTGCCAGCAGTGGACAGGGGGTTTTTACCGGGGAGCTGTTTTTT,CASSGQGVFTGELFF
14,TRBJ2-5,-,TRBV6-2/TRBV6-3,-,TGTGCCAGCAGTTACTTTAGGGGATCGGAGACCCAGTACTTC,CASSYFRGSETQYF
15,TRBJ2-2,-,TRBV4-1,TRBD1,TGCGCCAGCAGCCAAGTAGACAGGGAGACCGGGGAGCTGTTTTTT,CASSQVDRETGELFF
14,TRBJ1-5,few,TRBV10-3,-,TGTGCCATCAGTGCCACAGGGCAGAATCAGCCCCAGCATTTT,CAISATGQNQPQHF